The 11 T cell receptor beta chains in this list originate from one sample, sequenced in a study of blood T cells in healthy people across ages. A J-beta primer mix and a sample-barcoded 5' primer were used in a second PCR of about 7 to 12 cycles. TCRdb independently ran MiXCR on the 5' RACE reads; one entry per CDR3 protein. The table lists about 800,000 distinct CDR3 sequences, roughly 25% of them singletons. These data are also associated with another study on T cells of mothers and their children.

The sequenced material came from blood. Receptors originate from a boy younger than 18 in good health.

This clonotype turned up a few times. This chain uses TRBV28 with TRBJ1-5; D unclear. The CDR3 sequence is 15 residues long. Trimming took 3 bases from V and 0 from J, leaving 9 bases between them. The germline gives CDR1 MDHEN, CDR2 SYDVKM. Here the CDR3 DNA reads TGTGCCAGCAGTTTCTCTAGCGTTAGCAATCAGCCCCAGCATTTT. Residues: CASSFSSVSNQPQHF.

This clonotype has just a few counts. The J gene is TRBJ2-7, the V gene TRBV20-1, with a weak D call TRBD1 (5 bases). Trimming removed 3 bases at V and 0 bases at J, with 15 bases between. CDR3 length: 15 amino acids. Germline CDR1 and CDR2: DFQATT and SNEGSKA (reference sequence). The CDR3 bases are TGCAGTGCTAGGCAGGGCGGACCTAGCTCCTACGAGCAGTACTTC. Protein: CSARQGGPSSYEQYF.

This chain joins TRBV27 and TRBJ2-7; TRBD2 aligns across 13 bases. The DNA end is more similar to TRBJ2-5, so the J call may be wrong. Per the germline V gene, CDR1 is MNHEY and CDR2 is SMNVEV (reference sequence). The CDR3 length is 17 residues. CDR3 nucleotide sequence: TGTGCCAGCAGTTATAAAAAACTAGCGGGGGGGCGTGAGACCCAGTACTTC. Its protein product is CASSYKKLAGGRETQYF.

The J gene is TRBJ2-7, the V gene TRBV6-2 or TRBV6-3, with TRBD2 as a possible D gene (5 bases). Germline CDR1 MNHEY, CDR2 SVGEGT. This CDR3 contains 17 residues. Trimming pared 0 bases from V and 5 bases from J, leaving 20 bases between. The chain's CDR3 is CASSYSTTASHRNEQYF. CDR3 nucleotide sequence: TGTGCCAGCAGTTACTCGACTACGGCTAGCCATCGAAACGAGCAGTACTTC.

The genes are TRBV6-2 or TRBV6-3 and TRBJ2-7, with 7 positions matching TRBD1. The junction had 6 bases not matched to a gene; V was cut back by 2 bases and J by 2 bases. Germline CDR1 MNHEY, CDR2 SVGEGT. The CDR3 consists of 15 residues. CDR3 DNA: TGTGCCAGCAGTTACGGTACAGGGGAAACCTACGAGCAGTACTTC. Residues: CASSYGTGETYEQYF.

The J gene is TRBJ2-3, the V gene TRBV28; D not resolved. CDR1 MDHEN and CDR2 SYDVKM come from the germline V gene. This CDR3 comprises 14 residues. Trimming left V 6 bases short and J 3 bases short, with 13 bases between. CDR3 in amino acids: CASRLPTATDTQYF. The CDR3 DNA follows: TGTGCCAGCAGGTTACCGACCGCGACAGATACGCAGTATTTT.

CDR3 amino acids: CASSPTERLYF. The DNA of the CDR3 is TGTGCCAGCAGCCCCACGGAAAGGTTATATTTT. The chain carries TRBV12-3 or TRBV12-4 and TRBJ1-3, with D unresolved. The CDR3 runs 11 residues. V was clipped by 6 bases and J by 14 bases, with 14 bases between them.

The J gene is TRBJ1-1, the V gene TRBV30, with 8 positions matching TRBD1. The CDR3 is 14 amino acids. Germline lookup yields CDR1 GTSNPN and CDR2 SVGIG (reference sequence). After removal of 5 bases from V and 0 bases from J, the junction contained 5 bases not matched to a gene. CDR3 residues: CAWGTGNMNTEAFF. Here the CDR3 DNA reads TGTGCCTGGGGGACAGGAAACATGAACACTGAAGCTTTCTTT.

This chain uses TRBV6-2 or TRBV6-3 with TRBJ2-1; no clear D gene. The CDR3 has 12 residues. CDR1 MNHEY and CDR2 SVGEGT come from the germline V gene. V was pared by 9 bases and J by 11 bases, with 17 bases between. DNA for the CDR3: TGTGCCAGTACGGTGGGTAGAACTAAGCAGTTCTTC. It is translated as CASTVGRTKQFF.

This clonotype was recorded a few times. J is TRBJ2-5 and V is TRBV19; D is possibly TRBD1 (6 bases). The closer fit of TRBJ2-7 to the DNA end suggests the J call may be wrong. The germline gives CDR1 LNHDA, CDR2 SQIVND (reference sequence). The CDR3 length is 13 residues. The chain's CDR3 is CASSHDRYYEQYF. DNA for the CDR3: TGTGCCAGTAGTCACGACAGGTACTACGAGCAGTACTTC.

This clonotype was seen a handful of times. V is TRBV30 and J is TRBJ2-7; D is possibly TRBD2 (5 bases). This CDR3 contains 12 residues. Germline V CDR1 and CDR2: GTSNPN, SVGIG (reference sequence). V dropped 0 bases and J dropped 6 bases, with 9 bases sitting between them. The CDR3 region is CAWSVLGLEQYF. The CDR3 DNA reads TGTGCCTGGAGTGTGCTCGGACTCGAGCAGTACTTC.